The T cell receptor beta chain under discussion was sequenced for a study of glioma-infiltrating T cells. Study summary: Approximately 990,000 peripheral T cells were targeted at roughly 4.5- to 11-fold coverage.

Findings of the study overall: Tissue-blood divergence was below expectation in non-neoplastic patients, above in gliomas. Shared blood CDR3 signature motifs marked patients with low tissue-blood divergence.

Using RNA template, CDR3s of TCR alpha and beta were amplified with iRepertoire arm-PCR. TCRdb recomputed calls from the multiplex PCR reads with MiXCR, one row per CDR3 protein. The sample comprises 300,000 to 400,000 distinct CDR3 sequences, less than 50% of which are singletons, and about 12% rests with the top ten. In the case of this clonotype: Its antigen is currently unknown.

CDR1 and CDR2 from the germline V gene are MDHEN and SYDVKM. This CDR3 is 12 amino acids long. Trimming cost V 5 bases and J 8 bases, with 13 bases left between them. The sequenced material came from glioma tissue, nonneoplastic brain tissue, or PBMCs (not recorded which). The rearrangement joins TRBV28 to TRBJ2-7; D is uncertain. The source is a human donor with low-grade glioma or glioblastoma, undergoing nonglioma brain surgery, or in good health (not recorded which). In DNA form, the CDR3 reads TGTGCCAGCAGTGAAGAAGTCGCCAAGCAGTACTTC. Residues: CASSEEVAKQYF. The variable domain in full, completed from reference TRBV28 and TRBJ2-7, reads DVKVTQSSRYLVKRTGEKVFLECVQDMDHENMFWYRQDPGLGLRLIYFSYDVKMKEKGDIPEGYSVSREKKERFSLILESASTNQTSMYLCASSEEVAKQYFGPGTRLTVT.